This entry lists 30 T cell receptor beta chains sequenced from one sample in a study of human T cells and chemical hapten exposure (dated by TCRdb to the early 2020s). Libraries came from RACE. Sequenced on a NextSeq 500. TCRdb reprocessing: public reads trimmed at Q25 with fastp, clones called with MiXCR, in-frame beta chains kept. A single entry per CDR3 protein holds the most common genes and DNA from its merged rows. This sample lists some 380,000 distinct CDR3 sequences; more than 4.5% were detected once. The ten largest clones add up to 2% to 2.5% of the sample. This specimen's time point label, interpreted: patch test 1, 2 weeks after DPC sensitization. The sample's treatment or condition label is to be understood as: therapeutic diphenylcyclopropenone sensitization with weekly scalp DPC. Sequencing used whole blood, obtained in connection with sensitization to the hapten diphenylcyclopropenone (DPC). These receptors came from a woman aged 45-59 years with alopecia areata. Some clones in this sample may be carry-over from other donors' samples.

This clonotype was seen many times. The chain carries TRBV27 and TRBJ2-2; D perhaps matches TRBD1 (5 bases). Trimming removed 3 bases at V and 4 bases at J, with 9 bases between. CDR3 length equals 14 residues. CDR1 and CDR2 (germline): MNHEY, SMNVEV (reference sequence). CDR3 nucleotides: TGTGCCAGCAGTTTCCCAGGGTCCACCGGGGAGCTGTTTTTT. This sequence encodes CASSFPGSTGELFF.

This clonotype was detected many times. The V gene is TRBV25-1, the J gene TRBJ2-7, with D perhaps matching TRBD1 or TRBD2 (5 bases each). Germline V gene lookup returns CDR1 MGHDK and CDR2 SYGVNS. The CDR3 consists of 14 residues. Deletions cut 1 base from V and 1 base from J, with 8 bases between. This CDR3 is CASSEWDRSYEQYF. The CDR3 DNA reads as TGTGCCAGCAGTGAATGGGACCGTTCCTACGAGCAGTACTTC.

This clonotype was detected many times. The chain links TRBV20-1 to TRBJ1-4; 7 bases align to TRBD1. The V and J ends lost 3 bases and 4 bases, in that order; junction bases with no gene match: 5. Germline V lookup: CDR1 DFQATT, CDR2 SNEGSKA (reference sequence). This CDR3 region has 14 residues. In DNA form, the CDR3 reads TGCAGTGCTAGTAAGGGGACAGTTAATGAAAAACTGTTTTTT. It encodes CSASKGTVNEKLFF.

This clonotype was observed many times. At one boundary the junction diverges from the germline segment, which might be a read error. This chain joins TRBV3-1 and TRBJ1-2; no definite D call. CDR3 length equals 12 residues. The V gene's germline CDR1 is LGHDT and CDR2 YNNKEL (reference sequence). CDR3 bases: TGTGCCAGCAGCCAAGTGGGCAGCTTCTTCTGCTTC. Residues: CASSQVGSFFCF.

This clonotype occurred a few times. The CDR3 DNA is TGTGCCAGCAGCGGACAGGGGGAGATAGGTTTTCACACCGGGGAGCTGTTTTTT. Translated: CASSGQGEIGFHTGELFF. The rearrangement joins TRBV9 to TRBJ2-2; 9 bases align to TRBD1. Trimming at V came to 3 bases and at J to 3 bases, leaving 12 bases not matched to a gene. The CDR3 extends over 18 amino acids. Germline values: CDR1 SGDLS, CDR2 YYNGEE. Looking up the rest from reference TRBV9 and TRBJ2-2 gives the full variable domain: DSGVTQTPKHLITATGQRVTLRCSPRSGDLSVYWYQQSLDQGLQFLIQYYNGEERAKGNILERFSAQQFPDLHSELNLSSLELGDSALYFCASSGQGEIGFHTGELFFGEGSRLTVL.

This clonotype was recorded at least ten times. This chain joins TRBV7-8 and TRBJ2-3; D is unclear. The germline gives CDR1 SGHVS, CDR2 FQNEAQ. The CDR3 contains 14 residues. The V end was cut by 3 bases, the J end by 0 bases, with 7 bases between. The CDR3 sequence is CASSFIGSTDTQYF. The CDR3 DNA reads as TGTGCCAGCAGCTTCATAGGAAGCACAGATACGCAGTATTTT.

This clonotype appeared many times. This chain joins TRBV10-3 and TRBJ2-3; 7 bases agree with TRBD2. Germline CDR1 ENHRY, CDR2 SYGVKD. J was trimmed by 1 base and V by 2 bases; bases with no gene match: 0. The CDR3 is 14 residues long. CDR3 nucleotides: TGTGCCATCAGTGAGACTAGCGGCACAGATACGCAGTATTTT. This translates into CAISETSGTDTQYF.

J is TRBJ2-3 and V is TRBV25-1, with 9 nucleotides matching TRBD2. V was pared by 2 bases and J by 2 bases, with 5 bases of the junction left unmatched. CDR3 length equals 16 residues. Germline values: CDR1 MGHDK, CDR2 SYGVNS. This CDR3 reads CASSEASGRHTDTQYF. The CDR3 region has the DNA TGTGCCAGCAGTGAAGCCAGCGGGAGGCACACAGATACGCAGTATTTT.

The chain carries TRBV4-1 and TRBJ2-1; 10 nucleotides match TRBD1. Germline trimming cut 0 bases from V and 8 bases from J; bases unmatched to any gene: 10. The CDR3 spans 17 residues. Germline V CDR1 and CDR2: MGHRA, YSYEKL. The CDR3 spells CASSQEARTGGRHEQFF. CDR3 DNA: TGCGCCAGCAGCCAAGAAGCTCGGACAGGGGGACGCCATGAGCAGTTCTTC.

In DNA form, the CDR3 reads TGTGCCAGCAGACCCCATAGCACCGGGACAGGGGGCACTGAAGCTTTCTTT. As protein: CASRPHSTGTGGTEAFF. This sequence joins TRBV3-1 and TRBJ1-1, with 11 positions matching TRBD1. Germline lookup yields CDR1 LGHDT and CDR2 YNNKEL (reference sequence). V shed 6 bases and J 4 bases; nucleotides not matched to a gene: 13. The CDR3 is 17 residues long.

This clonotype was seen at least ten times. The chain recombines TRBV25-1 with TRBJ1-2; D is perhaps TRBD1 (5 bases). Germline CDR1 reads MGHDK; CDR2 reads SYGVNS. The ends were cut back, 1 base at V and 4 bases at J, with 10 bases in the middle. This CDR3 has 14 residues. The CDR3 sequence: CASSEWKGAYGYTF. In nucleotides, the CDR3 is TGTGCCAGCAGTGAATGGAAAGGGGCCTATGGCTACACCTTC.

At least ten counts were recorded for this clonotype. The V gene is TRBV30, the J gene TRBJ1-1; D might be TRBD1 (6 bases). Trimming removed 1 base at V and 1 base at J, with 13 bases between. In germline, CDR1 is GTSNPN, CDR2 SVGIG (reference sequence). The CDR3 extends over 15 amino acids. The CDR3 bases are TGTGCCTGGAGTGCCTTACAGGGAAGGAACACTGAAGCTTTCTTT. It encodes CAWSALQGRNTEAFF.

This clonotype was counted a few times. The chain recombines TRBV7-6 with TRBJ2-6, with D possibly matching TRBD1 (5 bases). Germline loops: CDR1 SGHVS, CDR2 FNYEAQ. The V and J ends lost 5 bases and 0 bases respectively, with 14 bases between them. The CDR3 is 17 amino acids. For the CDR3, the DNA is TGTGCCAGCAGCCCGACCCCAGGGCTCTCTGGGGCCAACGTCCTGACTTTC. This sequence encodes CASSPTPGLSGANVLTF.

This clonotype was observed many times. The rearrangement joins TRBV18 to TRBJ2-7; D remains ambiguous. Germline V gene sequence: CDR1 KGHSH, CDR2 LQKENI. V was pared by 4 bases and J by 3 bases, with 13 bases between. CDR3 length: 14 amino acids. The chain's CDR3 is CASSQGTQDYEQYF. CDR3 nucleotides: TGTGCCAGCTCACAAGGAACCCAGGACTACGAGCAGTACTTC.

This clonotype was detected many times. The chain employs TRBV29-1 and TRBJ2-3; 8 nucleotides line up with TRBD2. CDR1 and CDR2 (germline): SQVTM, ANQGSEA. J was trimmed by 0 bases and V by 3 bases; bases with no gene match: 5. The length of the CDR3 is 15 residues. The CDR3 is CSVEWREESTDTQYF. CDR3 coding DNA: TGCAGCGTTGAGTGGCGGGAGGAGAGCACAGATACGCAGTATTTT.

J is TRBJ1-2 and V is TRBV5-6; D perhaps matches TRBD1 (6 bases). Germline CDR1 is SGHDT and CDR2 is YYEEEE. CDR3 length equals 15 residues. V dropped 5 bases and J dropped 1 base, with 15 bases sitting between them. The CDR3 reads CASRARGVSNYGYTF. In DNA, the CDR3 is TGTGCCAGCAGGGCCAGGGGCGTCAGTAACTATGGCTACACCTTC.

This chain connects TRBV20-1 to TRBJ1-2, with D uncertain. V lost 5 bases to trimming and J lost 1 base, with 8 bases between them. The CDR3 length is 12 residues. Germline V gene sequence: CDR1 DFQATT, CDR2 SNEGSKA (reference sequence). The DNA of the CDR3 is TGCAGTGCTCGCGCCGATAACTATGGCTACACCTTC. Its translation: CSARADNYGYTF.

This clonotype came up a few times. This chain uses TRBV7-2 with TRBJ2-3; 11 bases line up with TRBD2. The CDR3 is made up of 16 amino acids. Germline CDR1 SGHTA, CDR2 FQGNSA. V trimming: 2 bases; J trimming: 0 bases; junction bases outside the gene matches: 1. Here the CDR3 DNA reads TGTGCCAGCAGCTTAATAGCGGGGGGGAGCACAGATACGCAGTATTTT. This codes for CASSLIAGGSTDTQYF.

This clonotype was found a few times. The CDR3 nucleotides are TGCAGTGCTAGAGATGAGGGGCAGGGCGGTCAGCCCCAGCATTTT. It specifies CSARDEGQGGQPQHF. The V and J genes are TRBV20-1 and TRBJ1-5; tentatively, D is TRBD1 (5 bases). Germline assignment: CDR1 DFQATT and CDR2 SNEGSKA (reference sequence). This CDR3 region has 15 residues. The V end was cut by 0 bases, the J end by 6 bases, with 15 bases between.

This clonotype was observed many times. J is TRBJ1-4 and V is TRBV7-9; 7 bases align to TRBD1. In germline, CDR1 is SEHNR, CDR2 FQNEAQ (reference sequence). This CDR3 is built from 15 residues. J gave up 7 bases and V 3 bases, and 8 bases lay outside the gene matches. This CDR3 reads CASSFAHGTAEKLFF. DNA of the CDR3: TGTGCCAGCAGCTTCGCACACGGGACAGCTGAAAAACTGTTTTTT. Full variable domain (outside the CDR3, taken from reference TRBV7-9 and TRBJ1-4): DTGVSQNPRHKITKRGQNVTFRCDPISEHNRLYWYRQTLGQGPEFLTYFQNEAQLEKSRLLSDRFSAERPKGSFSTLEIQRTEQGDSAMYLCASSFAHGTAEKLFFGSGTQLSVL.

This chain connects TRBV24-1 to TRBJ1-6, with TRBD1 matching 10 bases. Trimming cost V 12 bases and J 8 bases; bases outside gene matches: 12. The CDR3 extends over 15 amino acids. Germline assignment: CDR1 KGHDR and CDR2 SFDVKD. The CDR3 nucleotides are TGTGCCTTGAATGATACCGGGACAGGGGATTCACCCCTCCACTTT. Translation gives CALNDTGTGDSPLHF.

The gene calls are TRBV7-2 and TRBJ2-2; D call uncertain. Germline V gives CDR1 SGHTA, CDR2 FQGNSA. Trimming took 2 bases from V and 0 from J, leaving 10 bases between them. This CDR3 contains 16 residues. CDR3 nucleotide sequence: TGTGCCAGCAGCTTATCAGAGAGCTCGAACACCGGGGAGCTGTTTTTT. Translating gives CASSLSESSNTGELFF. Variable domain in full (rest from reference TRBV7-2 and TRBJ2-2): GAGVSQSPSNKVTEKGKDVELRCDPISGHTALYWYRQSLGQGLEFLIYFQGNSAPDKSGLPSDRFSAERTGGSVSTLTIQRTQQEDSAVYLCASSLSESSNTGELFFGEGSRLTVL.

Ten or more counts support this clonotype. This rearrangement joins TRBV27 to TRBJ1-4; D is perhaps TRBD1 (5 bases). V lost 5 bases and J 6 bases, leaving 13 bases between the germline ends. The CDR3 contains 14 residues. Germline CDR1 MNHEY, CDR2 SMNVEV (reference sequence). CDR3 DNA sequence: TGTGCCAGCAGTGCAGGGACGGGATATGAAAAACTGTTTTTT. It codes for CASSAGTGYEKLFF.

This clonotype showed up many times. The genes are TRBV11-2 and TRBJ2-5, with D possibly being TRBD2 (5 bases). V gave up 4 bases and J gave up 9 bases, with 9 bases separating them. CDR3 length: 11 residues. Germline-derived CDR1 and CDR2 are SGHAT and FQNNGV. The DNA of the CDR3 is TGTGCCAGCAGCTCGCAGAGGGCCCAGTACTTC. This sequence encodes CASSSQRAQYF.

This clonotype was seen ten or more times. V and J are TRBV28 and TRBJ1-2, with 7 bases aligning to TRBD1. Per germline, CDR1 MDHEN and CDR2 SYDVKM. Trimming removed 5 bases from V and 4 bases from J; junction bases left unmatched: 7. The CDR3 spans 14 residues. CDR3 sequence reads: CASSPGGAGYGYTF. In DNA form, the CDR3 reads TGTGCCAGCAGTCCAGGGGGGGCTGGCTATGGCTACACCTTC.

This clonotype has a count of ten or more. The CDR3 DNA reads as TGCGCCAGCAGCTTCCGGTGGACAGGGGGTTTTGTTGAGCAGTTCTTC. It yields the protein CASSFRWTGGFVEQFF. The V call is TRBV5-1, the J call TRBJ2-1; 10 bases are a match to TRBD1. The germline V gene encodes CDR1 SGHRS and CDR2 YFSETQ. Losses at the gene ends were 2 bases for V and 9 bases for J; bases not matched to a gene: 11. The CDR3 loop spans 16 amino acids.

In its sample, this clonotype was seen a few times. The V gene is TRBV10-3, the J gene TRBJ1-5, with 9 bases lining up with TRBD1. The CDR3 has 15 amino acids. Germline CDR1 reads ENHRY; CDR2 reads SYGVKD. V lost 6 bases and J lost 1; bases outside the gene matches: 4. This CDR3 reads CAISPDRGSNQPQHF. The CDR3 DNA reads TGTGCCATCAGCCCGGACAGGGGCAGCAATCAGCCCCAGCATTTT.

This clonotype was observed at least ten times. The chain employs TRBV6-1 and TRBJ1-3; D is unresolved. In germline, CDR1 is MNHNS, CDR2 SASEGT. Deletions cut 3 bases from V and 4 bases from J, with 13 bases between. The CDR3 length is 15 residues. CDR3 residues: CASSDKAANGNTIYF. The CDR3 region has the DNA TGTGCCAGCAGTGATAAGGCAGCGAACGGAAACACCATATATTTT.

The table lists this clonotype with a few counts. The CDR3 nucleotides read TGTGCCAGCAGTTCCGGTGGGACAGGGCGCGAAAAACTGTTTTTT. Protein: CASSSGGTGREKLFF. This chain connects TRBV27 to TRBJ1-4; 9 bases map to TRBD1. The CDR3 length is 15 residues. Germline assignment: CDR1 MNHEY and CDR2 SMNVEV (reference sequence). The ends lost 4 bases at V and 8 bases at J; junction bases unmatched: 8.

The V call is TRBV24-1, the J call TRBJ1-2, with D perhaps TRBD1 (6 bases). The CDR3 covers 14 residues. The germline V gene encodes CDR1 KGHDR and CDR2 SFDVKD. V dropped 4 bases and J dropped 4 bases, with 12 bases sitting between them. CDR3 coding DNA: TGTGCCACCAGTGACAGGGGCGATATCTATGGCTACACCTTC. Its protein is CATSDRGDIYGYTF.